This TCR beta chain is from a study of technical replicates of blood from a few donors. The CDR3 runs to 14 residues. V lost 1 base to trimming and J lost 6 bases; unmatched junction nucleotides: 5. Germline V gene sequence: CDR1 LNHDA, CDR2 SQIVND (reference sequence). The table came from immunoSEQ multiplex PCR; TCRdb's copy has only in-frame clones and leaves some out. The top ten clones hold approximately 0.4% of a sample with under 75,000 clones, around 96% of them seen once. This sequence joins TRBV19 and TRBJ2-7; 8 bases agree with TRBD2. This TCR derives from a human donor in good health. The sequencing sample was made of T cells isolated from PBMCs. DNA for the CDR3: TGTGCCAGTAGTATAGGCCTAGCGGGTATCGAGCAGTACTTC. Protein sequence: CASSIGLAGIEQYF.